A selection of T cell receptor beta chains follows, all from one sample in a study of human T cells and chemical hapten exposure. TCRdb reprocessed the RACE reads via MiXCR and lists one record per CDR3 protein. This table holds a few hundred thousand distinct CDR3 sequences, about 9.4% found once. The specimen comprised whole blood, sampled in connection with sensitization to the hapten diphenylcyclopropenone (DPC). These receptor sequences come from a middle-aged woman with alopecia areata. Some clones in this sample may be carry-over from other donors' samples. The CDR3 runs from the conserved cysteine through the conserved F or W. The D gene is left open where the match is weak. Some rows mark clone size as missing; the rest say once, few, many or name a class of expanded clone.

.	TRBV5-1	TRBJ2-1	few	TGCGCCAGCAGCTTGGGTGACATCGGTGAGCAGTTCTTC	CASSLGDIGEQFF
.	TRBV6-5	TRBJ2-5	.	TGTGCCAGCAGTTACGCGCAGGGAACGGGGCAAGAGACCCAGTACTTC	CASSYAQGTGQETQYF
.	TRBV28	TRBJ2-6	.	TGTGCCAGCAGTTCCCCCAGCTCTGGGGCCAACGTCCTGACTTTC	CASSSPSSGANVLTF
.	TRBV29-1	TRBJ2-5	few	TGCAGCGCAGTGGACTGGGCAGAGACCCAGTACTTC	CSAVDWAETQYF
.	TRBV28	TRBJ2-2	.	TGTGCCAGCAGTTTACCCCTGGGAAGGGGCACCGGGGAGCTGTTTTTT	CASSLPLGRGTGELFF
.	TRBV12-3/TRBV12-4	TRBJ1-1	few	TGTGCCAGCAGTTTAGTTGGATGGAACACTGAAGCTTTCTTT	CASSLVGWNTEAFF
.	TRBV27	TRBJ1-6	many	TGTGCCAGCAGGGCATCCATGGGAAGACCCCTCCACTTT	CASRASMGRPLHF
.	TRBV6-2/TRBV6-3	TRBJ2-5	.	TGTGCCAGCAGTCCGCGGCGGGCTGAAGAGACCCAGTACTTC	CASSPRRAEETQYF
TRBD2	TRBV20-1	TRBJ2-1	few	TGCAGTGCTAGCGGGAGAACCGGGAGGACCTGGTTCTTC	CSASGRTGRTWFF
.	TRBV27	TRBJ1-4	few	TGTGCCAGCAGGGCAGGCTCGGATGAAAAACTGTTTTTT	CASRAGSDEKLFF